What follows are 18 T cell receptor beta chains derived from one specimen sequenced in a study of cytotoxic CD8 clonotypes in ibrutinib-treated CLL (dated by TCRdb to the early 2020s). The receptor library was made with the immunoSEQ multiplex PCR assay. As stored in TCRdb, this immuneACCESS dataset retains in-frame rearrangements with V and J assigned. A fraction of the clones does not appear; measured against another copy, unresolved V genes explain less than half of the discrepancy, and the remainder lacks a known reason. This sample gives approximately 190,000 clones in total; about four fifths of them show up just once. Together, the top ten hold around 10% of the sample. The label giving this sample's time point can be read as: 12 months on ibrutinib. Sequenced material: PBMCs, taken after 12 months of ibrutinib treatment. The source is a human donor with chronic lymphocytic leukemia.

J is TRBJ2-7 and V is TRBV29-1; 9 bases agree with TRBD1. CDR3 length: 14 residues. Germline trimming cut 5 bases from V and 5 bases from J; bases unmatched to any gene: 10. Germline lookup yields CDR1 SQVTM and CDR2 ANQGSEA. The CDR3 loop reads CSVHGGQGGDEQYF. In DNA form, the CDR3 reads TGCAGCGTTCACGGGGGACAGGGAGGTGACGAGCAGTACTTC.

The V and J genes are TRBV6-6 and TRBJ2-1; 7 bases agree with TRBD1. CDR1 and CDR2 (germline): MNHNY, SVGAGI (reference sequence). Germline trimming cut 1 base from V and 10 bases from J; bases unmatched to any gene: 4. The CDR3 has 13 amino acids. The CDR3 spells CASSYFKQGEQFF. The CDR3 DNA is TGTGCCAGCAGTTACTTTAAACAGGGGGAGCAGTTCTTC.

V is TRBV6-6 and J is TRBJ2-3; no reliable D call. V lost 6 bases and J lost 8, with 9 bases in between. The CDR3 sequence is 11 residues long. Per germline, CDR1 MNHNY and CDR2 SVGAGI (reference sequence). CDR3 DNA: TGTGCCAGCAGCCCTCGCGTTACGCAGTATTTT. Amino acids: CASSPRVTQYF.

This sequence joins TRBV11-2 and TRBJ1-5, with D hard to call. V dropped 2 bases and J dropped 6 bases, with 8 bases sitting between them. The length of the CDR3 is 13 residues. CDR1 and CDR2 from the germline V gene are SGHAT and FQNNGV. The CDR3 nucleotides read TGTGCCAGCAGCTTAATGTATGGTCAGCCCCAGCATTTT. This translates into CASSLMYGQPQHF.

The chain links TRBV2 to TRBJ2-7; D might be TRBD1 (5 bases). Trimming shortened V by 1 base and J by 4 bases, and 11 bases separated the two germline ends. CDR1 and CDR2 (germline): SNHLY, FYNNEI. The CDR3 sequence is 14 residues long. CDR3 sequence reads: CASSEGAGSYEQYF. The CDR3, as DNA: TGTGCCAGCAGTGAAGGGGCAGGGTCGTACGAGCAGTACTTC.

This clone was detected only a few times. This chain uses TRBV6-7 with TRBJ2-7; D is uncertain. TRBV6-7 is assigned to the ORF class and has an uncertain function. This CDR3 comprises 17 residues. V was cut by 0 bases and J by 0 bases, with 15 bases left in between. The DNA for the CDR3 is TGTGCCAGCAGTTACTCGAATCTTGGGTACGCCTCCTACGAGCAGTACTTC. It codes for CASSYSNLGYASYEQYF.

J is TRBJ2-7 and V is TRBV27, with a weak D call TRBD2 (6 bases). In germline, CDR1 is MNHEY, CDR2 SMNVEV (reference sequence). Between the trimmed V and J ends, which lost 0 bases and 0 bases, there was a span of 12 bases. This CDR3 comprises 16 residues. The CDR3 is CASSLSIGGPSYEQYF. The CDR3 bases are TGTGCCAGCAGTTTATCGATCGGGGGACCCTCCTACGAGCAGTACTTC.

The chain uses TRBV6-5 and TRBJ2-4; D is possibly TRBD2 (6 bases). The CDR3 is made up of 13 amino acids. From germline, CDR1 is MNHEY and CDR2 SVGAGI. Trimming stripped 5 bases from V and 8 bases from J, with 13 bases between. DNA of the CDR3: TGTGCCAGCAGTATGACTAGAGGGGACATTCAGTACTTC. It translates to CASSMTRGDIQYF.

The chain couples TRBV5-1 to TRBJ2-7; D may match TRBD1 or TRBD2 (5 bases each). V lost 5 bases and J 12 bases, leaving 24 bases between the germline ends. CDR1 SGHRS and CDR2 YFSETQ come from the germline V gene. The CDR3 is 14 residues long. The CDR3 DNA is TGCGCCAGCAGGGATCCGGGGACGGCACAATTTTGGTACTTC. Amino acids: CASRDPGTAQFWYF.

The chain combines TRBV29-1 with TRBJ1-4; 9 nucleotides match TRBD1. This CDR3 region has 14 residues. Germline CDR1 is SQVTM and CDR2 is ANQGSEA. The V and J ends lost 5 bases and 5 bases, in that order; junction bases with no gene match: 6. This CDR3 is CSVFVGTGNEKLFF. The CDR3 nucleotides read TGCAGCGTTTTTGTGGGGACAGGGAATGAAAAACTGTTTTTT.

CDR3 amino acids: CASSTRLAGGRETQYF. CDR3 nucleotide sequence: TGTGCCAGTAGTACCCGACTAGCGGGAGGGCGAGAGACCCAGTACTTC. This chain uses TRBV19 with TRBJ2-5; TRBD2 aligns across 14 bases. Looked up from germline, CDR1 is LNHDA and CDR2 is SQIVND (reference sequence). With V trimmed by 4 bases and J by 4 bases, 5 bases remained unmatched. CDR3 length: 16 residues. Full variable domain (missing parts from reference TRBV19 and TRBJ2-5): DGGITQSPKYLFRKEGQNVTLSCEQNLNHDAMYWYRQDPGQGLRLIYYSQIVNDFQKGDIAEGYSVSREKKESFPLTVTSAQKNPTAFYLCASSTRLAGGRETQYFGPGTRLLVL.

The CDR3 DNA follows: TGTGCCTGGAGTCCGACAGACGTAGAGACCCAGTACTTC. Protein product: CAWSPTDVETQYF. The chain recombines TRBV30 with TRBJ2-5, with TRBD1 as a possible D gene (5 bases). V gave up 2 bases and J gave up 4 bases, with 11 bases separating them. CDR1 is GTSNPN and CDR2 is SVGIG in the germline V gene (reference sequence). The CDR3 loop spans 13 amino acids.

The chain employs TRBV9 and TRBJ1-4; the D is unclear. Per the germline V gene, CDR1 is SGDLS and CDR2 is YYNGEE. Trimming cost V 4 bases and J 7 bases, with 14 bases left between them. The CDR3 is 14 amino acids. CDR3 in DNA: TGTGCCAGCAGCCCATCCGGGCGGGGTGAAAAACTGTTTTTT. The encoded protein is CASSPSGRGEKLFF.

The chain couples TRBV14 to TRBJ2-7; the D is unclear. The CDR3 consists of 13 residues. V was shortened by 4 bases and J by 2 bases, with 9 bases between the two germline ends. Germline V gives CDR1 SGHDN, CDR2 FVKESK. The CDR3 spells CASSRNPTYEQYF. In nucleotides, the CDR3 is TGTGCCAGCAGCCGAAACCCAACCTACGAGCAGTACTTC.

This chain connects TRBV20-1 to TRBJ1-2; possibly TRBD1 for D (5 bases). The V and J ends lost 7 bases and 8 bases respectively, with 14 bases between them. CDR1 and CDR2 (germline): DFQATT, SNEGSKA (reference sequence). The CDR3 spans 11 residues. The CDR3 DNA reads TGCAGTGTTAGGATGGGGGAAGGCTACACCTTC. This encodes CSVRMGEGYTF.

The chain combines TRBV11-2 with TRBJ2-2, with 8 bases identical to TRBD1. The ends lost 2 bases at V and 7 bases at J; junction bases unmatched: 9. CDR3 length equals 16 residues. Germline V gene data show CDR1 as SGHAT and CDR2 as FQNNGV. CDR3 in DNA: TGTGCCAGCAGCTTAACACAGGGGGTATTAATCGGGGAGCTGTTTTTT. Protein: CASSLTQGVLIGELFF.

This chain connects TRBV4-1 to TRBJ2-7, with a possible D match to TRBD2 (5 bases). CDR1 and CDR2 (germline): MGHRA, YSYEKL. V lost 1 base, J lost 4 bases, and 8 bases lay in between. CDR3 length: 13 residues. The CDR3: CASSQAAEYEQYF. CDR3 in DNA: TGCGCCAGCAGCCAAGCAGCGGAGTACGAGCAGTACTTC.

The V gene is TRBV4-1, the J gene TRBJ2-7; 8 nucleotides line up with TRBD1. Trimming at V came to 1 base and at J to 3 bases, leaving 5 bases not matched to a gene. Germline loops: CDR1 MGHRA, CDR2 YSYEKL. The CDR3 is 15 residues long. The chain's CDR3 is CASSQVGQGFYEQYF. The CDR3 DNA reads as TGCGCCAGCAGCCAAGTAGGACAGGGATTCTACGAGCAGTACTTC.